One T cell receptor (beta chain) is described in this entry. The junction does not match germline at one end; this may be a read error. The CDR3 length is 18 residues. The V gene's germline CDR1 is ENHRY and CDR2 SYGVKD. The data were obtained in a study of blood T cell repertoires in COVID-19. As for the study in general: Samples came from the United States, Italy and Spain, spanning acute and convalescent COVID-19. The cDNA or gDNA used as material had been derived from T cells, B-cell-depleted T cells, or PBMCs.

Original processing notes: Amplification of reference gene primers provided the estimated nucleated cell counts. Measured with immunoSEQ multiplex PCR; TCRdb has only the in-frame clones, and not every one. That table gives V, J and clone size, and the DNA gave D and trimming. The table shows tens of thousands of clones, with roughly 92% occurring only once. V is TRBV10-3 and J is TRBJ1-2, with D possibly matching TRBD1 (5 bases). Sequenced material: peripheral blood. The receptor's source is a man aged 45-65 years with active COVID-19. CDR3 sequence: CAISYSLGRDYTPLRCAF. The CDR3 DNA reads TGTGCCATCAGTTATTCCCTCGGGCGGGACTACACCCCCTTACGTTGCGCCTTC.